This T cell receptor beta chain stems from a study of Ad26.COV2.S vaccination and SARS-CoV-2 variants. Study-level points and caveats: Total responses of T cells may have been underestimated by the analyses of TCR breadth and depth. Placebo recipients showed lower spike-specific TCR breadth than vaccinees.

Method: immunoSEQ multiplex PCR; TCRdb's copy keeps in-frame clones and lacks some. The data contain roughly 420,000 clones, approximately 87% of them singletons. Noted treatment: around 19 received Ad26.COV2.S at low or high dose, single or two shots; roughly five received placebo; per-sample allocation not given. Each sample was drawn 63 days after the first injection (of vaccine or placebo). This vaccine is an Ad26 vector that expresses the Wuhan-strain SARS-CoV-2 spike. Germline CDR1 is MNHEY and CDR2 is SVGAGI. The CDR3 has 15 residues. The V and J ends lost 2 bases and 1 base respectively, with 9 bases between them. Comments on this clone: Antigen unknown.

This sample comprised peripheral blood, obtained in a trial of Ad26.COV2.S vaccine versus placebo. The chain couples TRBV6-5 to TRBJ2-1, with D uncertain. The clonotype originates from a person aged 18 to 65 who received the Ad26.COV2.S COVID-19 vaccine or a placebo. Here the CDR3 reads CASSYGSRSYNEQFF. In DNA form, the CDR3 reads TGTGCCAGCAGTTACGGGTCTCGTTCCTACAATGAGCAGTTCTTC.